This T cell receptor beta chain is from a study of regulatory and conventional T cells in RAG deficiency. V dropped 3 bases and J dropped 4 bases, with 16 bases sitting between them. This CDR3 has 16 amino acids. Germline CDR1 reads MNHNS; CDR2 reads SASEGT. Details on this clone: Its antigen is unknown.

The method was immunoSEQ multiplex PCR; TCRdb's version includes in-frame clones alone and lacks a portion of them. This table holds around 29,000 clones, about 96% found once. Findings and caveats of the study: Shannon entropy fell and Simpson indices rose in RAG-deficient patients.

The sorted conventional CD4+ T cells were CD25-low and CD127-high, with genomic DNA sequenced. The sample was also reused in another study, on regulatory T cells. That investigation notes: The primer mix had 52 TRBV and 13 TRBJ primers.

The specimen sequenced was CD25- CD4+ T cells sorted from blood. The sequence was collected from a human donor in good health. This chain joins TRBV6-1 and TRBJ1-5, with D tentatively TRBD1 (6 bases). The CDR3 DNA sequence: TGTGCCAGCAGTGATCGAACAGGGAAGGGTAATCAGCCCCAGCATTTT. Protein sequence: CASSDRTGKGNQPQHF.